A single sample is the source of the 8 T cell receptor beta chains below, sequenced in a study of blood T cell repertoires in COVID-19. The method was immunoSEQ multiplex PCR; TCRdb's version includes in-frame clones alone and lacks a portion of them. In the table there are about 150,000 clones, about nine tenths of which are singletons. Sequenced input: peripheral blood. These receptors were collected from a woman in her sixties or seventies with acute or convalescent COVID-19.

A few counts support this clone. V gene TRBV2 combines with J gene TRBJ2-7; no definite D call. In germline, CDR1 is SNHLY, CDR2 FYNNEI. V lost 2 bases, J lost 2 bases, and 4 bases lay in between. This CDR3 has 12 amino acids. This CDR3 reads CASSEQAYEQYV. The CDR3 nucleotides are TGTGCCAGCAGTGAACAGGCCTACGAGCAGTACGTC.

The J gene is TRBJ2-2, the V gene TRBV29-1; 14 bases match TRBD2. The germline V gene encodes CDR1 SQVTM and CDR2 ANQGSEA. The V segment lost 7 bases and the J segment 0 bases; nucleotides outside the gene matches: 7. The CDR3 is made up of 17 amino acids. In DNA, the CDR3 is TGCAGCGCCTGGACTAGCGGGGGGTTTCCGAACACCGGGGAGCTGTTTTTT. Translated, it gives CSAWTSGGFPNTGELFF.

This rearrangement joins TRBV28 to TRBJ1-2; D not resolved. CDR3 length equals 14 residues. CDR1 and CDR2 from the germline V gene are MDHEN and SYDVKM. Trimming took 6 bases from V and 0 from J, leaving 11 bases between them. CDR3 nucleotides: TGTGCCAGCAGATACAAGGGAGCTAACTATGGCTACACCTTC. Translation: CASRYKGANYGYTF.

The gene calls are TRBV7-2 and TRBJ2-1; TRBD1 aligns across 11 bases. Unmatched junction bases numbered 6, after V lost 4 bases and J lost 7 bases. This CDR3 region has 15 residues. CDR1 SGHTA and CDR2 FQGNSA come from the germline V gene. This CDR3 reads CASSSDRGLWNEQFF. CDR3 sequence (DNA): TGTGCCAGCAGCTCGGACAGGGGGCTTTGGAATGAGCAGTTCTTC. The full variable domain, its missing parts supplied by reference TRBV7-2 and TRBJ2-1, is GAGVSQSPSNKVTEKGKDVELRCDPISGHTALYWYRQSLGQGLEFLIYFQGNSAPDKSGLPSDRFSAERTGGSVSTLTIQRTQQEDSAVYLCASSSDRGLWNEQFFGPGTRLTVL.

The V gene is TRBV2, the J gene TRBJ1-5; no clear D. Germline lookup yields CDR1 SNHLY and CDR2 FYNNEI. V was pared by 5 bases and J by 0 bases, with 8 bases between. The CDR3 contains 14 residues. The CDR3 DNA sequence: TGTGCCAGCAGTCAGCGCTATAGCAATCAGCCCCAGCATTTT. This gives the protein CASSQRYSNQPQHF.

The CDR3 sequence: CASSYSMRQGVLSLHF. The CDR3 nucleotides read TGTGCCAGCAGTTACTCGATGAGACAGGGGGTTCTTTCCCTCCACTTT. The chain uses TRBV6-5 and TRBJ1-6; TRBD1 aligns across 9 bases. This CDR3 has 16 residues. V lost 0 bases to trimming and J lost 14 bases; unmatched junction nucleotides: 11. CDR1 and CDR2 (germline): MNHEY, SVGAGI.

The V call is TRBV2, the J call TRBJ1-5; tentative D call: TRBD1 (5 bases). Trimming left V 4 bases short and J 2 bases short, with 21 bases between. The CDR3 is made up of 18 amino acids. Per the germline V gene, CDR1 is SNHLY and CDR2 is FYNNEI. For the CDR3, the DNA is TGTGCCAGCAGTGTCGACTTTTTCAGGGCTTTTGGCAATCAGCCCCAGCATTTT. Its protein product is CASSVDFFRAFGNQPQHF.

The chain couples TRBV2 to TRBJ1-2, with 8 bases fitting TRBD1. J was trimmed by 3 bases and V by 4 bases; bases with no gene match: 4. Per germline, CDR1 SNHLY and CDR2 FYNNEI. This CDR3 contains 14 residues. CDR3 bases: TGTGCCAGCAGTGCGGGACAGGCTCACTATGGCTACACCTTC. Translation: CASSAGQAHYGYTF.